One and the same sample provided the 7 T cell receptor beta chains below, sequenced in a study of blood T cell repertoires in COVID-19. Here immunoSEQ multiplex PCR was the method, and the copy in TCRdb shows in-frame clones only, minus some. Of 250,000 to 350,000 clones listed, 85% were seen once; the top ten hold about 2.5%. Material for sequencing was PBMCs or T cells enriched from blood (not recorded which). The receptors were gathered from a woman in her forties or fifties who had recovered from COVID-19.

The genes are TRBV14 and TRBJ2-6, with D possibly being TRBD2 (5 bases). CDR1 is SGHDN and CDR2 is FVKESK in the germline V gene. This CDR3 has 15 residues. The V and J ends lost 2 bases and 4 bases respectively, with 9 bases between them. As DNA, the CDR3 is TGTGCCAGCAGCCAAAGGACTTCAGGGGCCAACGTCCTGACTTTC. Encoded protein: CASSQRTSGANVLTF.

The chain employs TRBV11-2 and TRBJ2-1; 11 bases map to TRBD2. CDR3 size: 16 residues. Germline-derived CDR1 and CDR2 are SGHAT and FQNNGV. The J segment lost 8 bases and the V segment lost 5 bases, leaving 11 bases of the junction unmatched. This CDR3 reads CASSRLAGGIFHEQFF. Here the CDR3 DNA reads TGTGCCAGCAGCCGCCTAGCGGGGGGCATATTCCATGAGCAGTTCTTC. Combining the CDR3 with reference TRBV11-2 and TRBJ2-1 gives the whole variable domain EAGVAQSPRYKIIEKRQSVAFWCNPISGHATLYWYQQILGQGPKLLIQFQNNGVVDDSQLPKDRFSAERLKGVDSTLKIQPAKLEDSAVYLCASSRLAGGIFHEQFFGPGTRLTVL.

The chain recombines TRBV10-1 with TRBJ1-1; maybe TRBD1 (5 bases). The CDR3 sequence is 13 residues long. Germline V CDR1 and CDR2: WNHNN, SYGVQD (reference sequence). The germline V and J ends were trimmed by 4 bases and 2 bases, with 8 bases remaining between them. CDR3 region: CASSVTVNTEAFF. CDR3 nucleotides: TGCGCCAGCAGTGTGACAGTTAACACTGAAGCTTTCTTT.

The rearrangement uses TRBV18 and TRBJ1-5; TRBD1 is a possible D gene (5 bases). Germline CDR1 is KGHSH and CDR2 is LQKENI. The germline V and J ends were trimmed by 0 bases and 6 bases, with 6 bases remaining between them. The CDR3 is made up of 13 amino acids. The CDR3 DNA is TGTGCCAGCTCACCACCCCAGGGTCAGCCCCAGCATTTT. Translated: CASSPPQGQPQHF.

The V and J genes are TRBV3-1 (or the pseudogene TRBV3-2) and TRBJ2-1, with 10 bases fitting TRBD2. CDR1 and CDR2 from the germline V gene are LGHDT and YNNKEL (reference sequence). Trimming took 0 bases from V and 12 from J; bases not matched to a gene: 8. The CDR3 covers 15 residues. The CDR3 loop reads CASSQDISGGFRQFF. The CDR3 DNA sequence: TGTGCCAGCAGCCAAGATATTAGCGGGGGGTTTAGGCAGTTCTTC.

The chain has TRBV11-3 and TRBJ2-7; 12 bases agree with TRBD2. V lost 5 bases to trimming and J lost 4 bases; unmatched junction nucleotides: 9. This CDR3 contains 16 residues. Germline CDR1 SGHNT, CDR2 YENEEA. The CDR3 spells CASSLQRLAGEYEQYF. The CDR3, as DNA: TGTGCCAGCAGCCTCCAAAGACTAGCGGGAGAGTACGAGCAGTACTTC. Looking up the rest from reference TRBV11-3 and TRBJ2-7 gives the full variable domain: EAGVVQSPRYKIIEKKQPVAFWCNPISGHNTLYWYLQNLGQGPELLIRYENEEAVDDSQLPKDRFSAERLKGVDSTLKIQPAELGDSAVYLCASSLQRLAGEYEQYFGPGTRLTVT.

This chain's CDR3 is CASSSRPGTGGASSLEQYF. The CDR3, as DNA: TGTGCCAGCAGCTCCCGGCCGGGGACAGGGGGCGCCTCCTCCCTCGAGCAGTACTTC. The chain recombines TRBV5-5 with TRBJ2-7; 12 bases map to TRBD1. CDR1 is SGHKS, CDR2 YYEKEE, per germline (reference sequence). V lost 3 bases to trimming and J lost 6 bases; unmatched junction nucleotides: 19. CDR3 length equals 19 residues.